This entry lists 21 T cell receptor beta chains sequenced from one sample in a study of PD-1 blockade in classical Hodgkin lymphoma. Sequencing used immunoSEQ multiplex PCR; TCRdb keeps in-frame clones, though not all of them. The table shows roughly 150,000 clones, with under 85% occurring only once. The patients all showed relapse after autologous stem cell transplantation, while their brentuximab vedotin exposure varied. Sequences were derived from peripheral blood mononuclear cells (PBMCs), sampled before the second cycle of nivolumab. These receptors were collected from a human donor with classical Hodgkin lymphoma.

V usage is TRBV6-5 and J usage is TRBJ1-2; D gene ambiguous. Germline CDR1 MNHEY, CDR2 SVGAGI. CDR3 size: 12 residues. Trimming stripped 4 bases from V and 8 bases from J, with 11 bases between. CDR3 sequence (DNA): TGTGCCAGCAGTTTCGGTTTCACAGGCTACACCTTC. It translates to CASSFGFTGYTF.

This chain joins TRBV19 and TRBJ2-3; perhaps TRBD2 as D (5 bases). Germline CDR1 is LNHDA and CDR2 is SQIVND (reference sequence). This CDR3 comprises 14 residues. The ends were cut back, 0 bases at V and 3 bases at J, with 7 bases in the middle. This CDR3 reads CASSIDGVTDTQYF. The CDR3, as DNA: TGTGCCAGTAGTATAGACGGGGTTACAGATACGCAGTATTTT.

The rearrangement joins TRBV7-2 to TRBJ2-3; D possibly corresponds to TRBD2 (6 bases). Trimming left V 4 bases short and J 4 bases short, with 9 bases between. CDR1 is SGHTA and CDR2 is FQGNSA in the germline V gene. This CDR3 comprises 13 residues. For the CDR3, the DNA is TGTGCCAGCAGCTGGGAGGCCCCAGATACGCAGTATTTT. Translating gives CASSWEAPDTQYF.

In its sample, this clone was seen a few times. Other nucleotide sequences from this sample produce the same CDR3. This chain uses TRBV10-3 with TRBJ2-5; no definite D call. V was trimmed by 2 bases and J by 5 bases, leaving 9 bases between them. The CDR3 consists of 13 residues. Germline CDR1 and CDR2: ENHRY and SYGVKD. This CDR3 is CAISETGPETQYF. CDR3 nucleotides: TGTGCCATCAGTGAGACCGGTCCGGAGACCCAGTACTTC.

This rearrangement joins TRBV6-1 to TRBJ2-7; D ambiguous. The germline V gene encodes CDR1 MNHNS and CDR2 SASEGT. Trimming left V 2 bases short and J 3 bases short, with 8 bases between. The CDR3 contains 13 residues. The CDR3 DNA follows: TGTGCCAGCAGTGAATCCTTATTCTACGAGCAGTACTTC. Amino acids: CASSESLFYEQYF.

This chain uses TRBV5-1 with TRBJ1-4; D perhaps matches TRBD1 (6 bases). Between the trimmed V and J ends, which lost 2 bases and 2 bases, there was a span of 16 bases. CDR1 SGHRS and CDR2 YFSETQ come from the germline V gene. This CDR3 contains 17 residues. For the CDR3, the DNA is TGCGCCAGCAGCTTTTGGACAGTCCACCCTACTAATGAAAAACTGTTTTTT. This sequence encodes CASSFWTVHPTNEKLFF.

The chain uses TRBV7-2 and TRBJ1-2; D possibly corresponds to TRBD1 (5 bases). The germline CDR1 and CDR2 sequences are SGHTA and FQGNSA. V gave up 1 base and J gave up 7 bases, with 16 bases separating them. This CDR3 region has 15 residues. This chain's CDR3 is CASSLVEGSGVGYTF. The CDR3 DNA sequence: TGTGCCAGCAGCTTAGTTGAGGGGTCCGGGGTTGGCTACACCTTC.

In DNA form, the CDR3 reads TGCGCCAGCAGCCAGGGAGGTCTAGGGACAGCGGCCGAGACCCAGTACTTC. Its translation: CASSQGGLGTAAETQYF. The rearrangement links TRBV4-3 to TRBJ2-5, with D perhaps TRBD1 (7 bases). V was pared by 3 bases and J by 5 bases, with 22 bases between. CDR1 and CDR2 from the germline V gene are LGHNA and YSLEER. The CDR3 covers 17 residues.

The chain employs TRBV2 and TRBJ1-1; D gene ambiguous. This CDR3 is 11 amino acids long. CDR1 SNHLY and CDR2 FYNNEI come from the germline V gene. V lost 8 bases and J lost 3, with 7 bases in between. CDR3 sequence reads: CASGRDTEAFF. The DNA for the CDR3 is TGTGCCAGCGGAAGAGACACTGAAGCTTTCTTT.

The J gene is TRBJ2-7, the V gene TRBV27, with TRBD1 matching over 8 bases. The J segment lost 4 bases and the V segment lost 5 bases, leaving 10 bases of the junction unmatched. CDR3 length: 15 amino acids. Germline-derived CDR1 and CDR2 are MNHEY and SMNVEV (reference sequence). CDR3 loop: CASSPRQGKMYEQYF. The CDR3 region has the DNA TGTGCCAGCAGTCCAAGACAGGGGAAAATGTACGAGCAGTACTTC.

This chain links TRBV30 with TRBJ1-2; possible D gene TRBD1, 5 bases. This CDR3 contains 14 residues. Trimming removed 0 bases at V and 2 bases at J, with 10 bases between. Germline V lookup: CDR1 GTSNPN, CDR2 SVGIG (reference sequence). The CDR3 DNA sequence: TGTGCCTGGAGTGTGGGCAAGGGGAACTATGGCTACACCTTC. It specifies CAWSVGKGNYGYTF. The variable domain in full, with the rest retrieved from reference TRBV30 and TRBJ1-2, is SQTIHQWPATLVQPVGSPLSLECTVEGTSNPNLYWYRQAAGRGLQLLFYSVGIGQISSEVPQNLSASRPQDRQFILSSKKLLLSDSGFYLCAWSVGKGNYGYTFGSGTRLTVV.

J is TRBJ1-5 and V is TRBV10-2; no clear D. CDR3 length equals 17 residues. The V and J ends lost 7 bases and 3 bases respectively, with 22 bases between them. Germline loops: CDR1 WSHSY, CDR2 SAAADI. The chain's CDR3 is CASTNIDGVGNNQPQHF. DNA for the CDR3: TGCGCCAGCACTAATATCGACGGCGTCGGTAACAATCAGCCCCAGCATTTT.

V usage is TRBV6-5 and J usage is TRBJ2-3; the D gene is possibly TRBD2 (5 bases). CDR1 and CDR2 (germline): MNHEY, SVGAGI. The CDR3 has 14 residues. V was pared by 7 bases and J by 4 bases, with 15 bases between. The CDR3 protein is CASTALGISDTQYF. In DNA, the CDR3 is TGTGCCAGCACAGCACTAGGCATTTCAGATACGCAGTATTTT.

This clone has just one count. CDR3 DNA: TGTGCCAGCAGTTTATTGGGGGGGTCCTACGAGCAGTACTTC. Translating it yields CASSLLGGSYEQYF. The genes are TRBV27 and TRBJ2-7, with TRBD2 matching 7 bases. J gave up 1 base and V 1 base, and 1 base lay outside the gene matches. The germline CDR1 and CDR2 sequences are MNHEY and SMNVEV (reference sequence). CDR3 size: 14 residues.

This rearrangement joins TRBV5-1 to TRBJ2-2, with 9 bases lining up with TRBD1. The ends lost 4 bases at V and 3 bases at J; junction bases unmatched: 7. The CDR3 extends over 16 amino acids. Germline CDR1 and CDR2: SGHRS and YFSETQ. The DNA of the CDR3 is TGCGCCAGCAGCGCATCCGGGACAGGGTACACCGGGGAGCTGTTTTTT. Translation: CASSASGTGYTGELFF.

This clone was detected only a few times. The rearrangement links TRBV21-1 to TRBJ2-1; the DNA was not compared with TRBD1, the D call given in the table. TRBV21-1 is a listed pseudogene. This CDR3 spans 15 amino acids. The chain's CDR3 is CASSNKGVTYNEQFF. The CDR3 DNA follows: TGTGCCAGCAGCAATAAGGGGGTAACCTACAATGAGCAGTTCTTC.

The genes are TRBV28 and TRBJ1-2; 8 bases are shared with TRBD1. Germline V gene sequence: CDR1 MDHEN, CDR2 SYDVKM. After removal of 4 bases from V and 3 bases from J, the junction contained 4 bases not matched to a gene. The CDR3 spans 14 residues. The CDR3 here is CASSSRQGYYGYTF. The DNA for the CDR3 is TGTGCCAGCAGTTCCAGACAGGGGTACTATGGCTACACCTTC.

The genes are TRBV21-1 and TRBJ2-7; no DNA check was done on the table's D call, TRBD1. TRBV21-1 is a documented pseudogene. This CDR3 has 15 residues. This CDR3 reads CASSKGTGFNYEQYF. The CDR3 nucleotides read TGTGCCAGCAGCAAAGGGACAGGGTTTAACTACGAGCAGTACTTC.

The CDR3 is CASTIGGGRTQYF. CDR3 in DNA: TGTGCCAGCACAATAGGGGGAGGCAGAACCCAGTACTTC. This chain links TRBV7-2 with TRBJ2-5; TRBD1 or TRBD2 may be the D gene (6 bases each). Per the germline V gene, CDR1 is SGHTA and CDR2 is FQGNSA. This CDR3 comprises 13 residues. V was clipped by 7 bases and J by 8 bases, with 17 bases between them.

In DNA, the CDR3 is TGTGCCAGCAGCTTAACGCCAACCTACAATGAGCAGTTCTTC. Amino acid sequence: CASSLTPTYNEQFF. The V and J genes are TRBV7-2 and TRBJ2-1; no firm D call. This CDR3 has 14 residues. The germline V gene encodes CDR1 SGHTA and CDR2 FQGNSA. V was trimmed by 2 bases and J by 2 bases, leaving 7 bases between them.

The rearrangement uses TRBV10-3 and TRBJ1-6, with 8 bases lining up with TRBD1. CDR3 length: 15 amino acids. Germline CDR1 is ENHRY and CDR2 is SYGVKD. V shed 5 bases, J shed 5 bases, and the junction held 5 bases outside the gene matches. CDR3: CAISPTGAHNSPLHF. In DNA form, the CDR3 reads TGTGCCATCAGTCCGACAGGGGCCCATAATTCACCCCTCCACTTT.